This passage covers 8 T cell receptor beta chains from one sample sequenced in a study of blood T cells in healthy people across ages. The use of a sample-barcoded 5' primer and a J-beta primer mix characterized a second PCR of 7 to 11 cycles. TCRdb re-called the 5' RACE reads through MiXCR, storing one row per CDR3 protein. The sample lists 650,000 to 800,000 distinct CDR3 sequences; 40% to 50% were seen once. The specimen was blood. The receptors originated from a man aged 55 to 70 in good health.

This clonotype was counted ten times or more. The chain recombines TRBV20-1 with TRBJ2-5, with D unclear. This CDR3 has 10 residues. Germline CDR1 reads DFQATT; CDR2 reads SNEGSKA (reference sequence). V lost 6 bases, J lost 7 bases, and 9 bases lay in between. The CDR3 protein is CSASRATQYF. The CDR3 DNA sequence: TGCAGTGCCTCTCGTGCGACCCAGTACTTC.

The chain couples TRBV20-1 to TRBJ1-6, with D possibly matching TRBD1 (6 bases). Between the trimmed V and J ends, which lost 3 bases and 6 bases, there was a span of 12 bases. This CDR3 has 14 residues. CDR1 is DFQATT and CDR2 is SNEGSKA in the germline V gene (reference sequence). CDR3 DNA sequence: TGCAGTGCTAGGGAGACAGGTTTTAATTCACCCCTCCACTTT. Protein: CSARETGFNSPLHF.

V gene TRBV30 combines with J gene TRBJ1-5, with TRBD1 identical over 9 bases. The V gene end was trimmed by 2 bases and the J gene end by 1 base; junction bases not matched to a gene: 6. This CDR3 spans 16 amino acids. Germline lookup yields CDR1 GTSNPN and CDR2 SVGIG (reference sequence). CDR3 DNA: TGTGCCTGGAGTCCGGGACAGGGCAAGAGCAATCAGCCCCAGCATTTT. Its translation is CAWSPGQGKSNQPQHF.

Worth noting for this clonotype: One end of the junction fails to match germline, which may point to a read error. The rearrangement joins TRBV6-1 to TRBJ2-6; 9 bases align to TRBD1. Germline V gene sequence: CDR1 MNHNS, CDR2 SASEGT. CDR3 length equals 16 residues. DNA for the CDR3: TGTGCCGGCAGTGACAGGGGGAGCTCTGGGGCCAACGTCCTGACTTTC. Encoded protein: CAGSDRGSSGANVLTF.

The rearrangement links TRBV4-3 to TRBJ2-7; no firm D call. The V end was cut by 0 bases, the J end by 0 bases, with 6 bases between. Germline lookup yields CDR1 LGHNA and CDR2 YSLEER. This CDR3 has 14 residues. CDR3 bases: TGCGCCAGCAGCCAAGATGTCTCCTCCTACGAGCAGTACTTC. This gives the protein CASSQDVSSYEQYF.

The V and J genes are TRBV6-5 and TRBJ1-1; the match to TRBD1 covers 7 bases. Germline trimming cut 6 bases from V and 5 bases from J; bases unmatched to any gene: 9. Germline CDR1 reads MNHEY; CDR2 reads SVGAGI. The CDR3 runs to 14 residues. CDR3 amino acids: CASSRKGARTEAFF. As DNA, the CDR3 is TGTGCCAGCAGCCGTAAGGGGGCGAGGACTGAAGCTTTCTTT.

V is TRBV20-1 and J is TRBJ2-1, with TRBD2 identical over 8 bases. The CDR3 spans 15 residues. Germline trimming cut 5 bases from V and 5 bases from J; bases unmatched to any gene: 11. The germline CDR1 and CDR2 sequences are DFQATT and SNEGSKA (reference sequence). The CDR3: CSAPSFGSGDNEQFF. For the CDR3, the DNA is TGCAGTGCTCCTTCTTTCGGTAGCGGGGACAATGAGCAGTTCTTC.

The chain uses TRBV12-3 or TRBV12-4 and TRBJ1-1; 8 bases agree with TRBD1. The V segment lost 4 bases and the J segment 3 bases; nucleotides outside the gene matches: 7. This CDR3 comprises 15 residues. The CDR3, as DNA: TGTGCCAGCAGTTACGGACAGGGTAGGGACACTGAAGCTTTCTTT. Amino acid sequence: CASSYGQGRDTEAFF.